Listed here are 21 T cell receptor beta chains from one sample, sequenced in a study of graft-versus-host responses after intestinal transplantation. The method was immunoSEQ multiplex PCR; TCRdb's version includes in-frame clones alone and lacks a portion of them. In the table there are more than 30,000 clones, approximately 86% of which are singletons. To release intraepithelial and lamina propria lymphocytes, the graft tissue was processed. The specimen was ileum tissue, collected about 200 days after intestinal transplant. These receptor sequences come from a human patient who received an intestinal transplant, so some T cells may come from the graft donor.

As DNA, the CDR3 is TGTGCCAGCTCACCAACCAGGGCGGACTACGAGCAGTACTTC. Translated, it gives CASSPTRADYEQYF. The chain is built from TRBV18 and TRBJ2-7; a possible D gene is TRBD1 (5 bases). The CDR3 totals 14 residues. V lost 2 bases to trimming and J lost 3 bases, with 11 bases between them. The germline V gene encodes CDR1 KGHSH and CDR2 LQKENI.

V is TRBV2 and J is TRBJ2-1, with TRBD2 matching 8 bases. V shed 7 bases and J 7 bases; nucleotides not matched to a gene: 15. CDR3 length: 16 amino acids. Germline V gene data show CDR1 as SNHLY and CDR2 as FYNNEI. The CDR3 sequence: CASTKRVLAETNEQFF. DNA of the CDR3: TGTGCCAGCACCAAGAGGGTACTAGCGGAGACAAATGAGCAGTTCTTC.

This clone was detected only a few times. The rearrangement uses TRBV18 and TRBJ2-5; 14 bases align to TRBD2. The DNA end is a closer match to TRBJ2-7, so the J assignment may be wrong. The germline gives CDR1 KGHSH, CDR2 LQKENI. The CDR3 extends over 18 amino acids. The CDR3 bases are TGTGCCAGCTCCAGGGGACTAGCGGGAGCGGTACATAACTACGAGCAGTACTTC. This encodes CASSRGLAGAVHNYEQYF.

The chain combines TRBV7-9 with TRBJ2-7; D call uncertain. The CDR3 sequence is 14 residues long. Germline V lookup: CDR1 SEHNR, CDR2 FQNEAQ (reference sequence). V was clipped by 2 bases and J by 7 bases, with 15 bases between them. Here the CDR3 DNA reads TGTGCCAGCAGCTTAACCGGAAGCCCCCGGGAGCAGTACTTC. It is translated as CASSLTGSPREQYF.

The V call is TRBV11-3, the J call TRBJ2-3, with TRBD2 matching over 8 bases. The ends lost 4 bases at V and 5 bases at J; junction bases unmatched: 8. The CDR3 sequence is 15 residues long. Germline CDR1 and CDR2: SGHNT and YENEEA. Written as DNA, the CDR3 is TGTGCCAGCAGCTCCGGGACGGGGGGGAGAGATACGCAGTATTTT. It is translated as CASSSGTGGRDTQYF. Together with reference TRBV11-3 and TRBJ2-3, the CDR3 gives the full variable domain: EAGVVQSPRYKIIEKKQPVAFWCNPISGHNTLYWYLQNLGQGPELLIRYENEEAVDDSQLPKDRFSAERLKGVDSTLKIQPAELGDSAVYLCASSSGTGGRDTQYFGPGTRLTVL.

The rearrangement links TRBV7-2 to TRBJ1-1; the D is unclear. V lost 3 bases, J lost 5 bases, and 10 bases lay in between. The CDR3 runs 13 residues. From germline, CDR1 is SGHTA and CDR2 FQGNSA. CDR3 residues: CASSFRAETEAFF. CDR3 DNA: TGTGCCAGCAGCTTCCGGGCCGAAACTGAAGCTTTCTTT.

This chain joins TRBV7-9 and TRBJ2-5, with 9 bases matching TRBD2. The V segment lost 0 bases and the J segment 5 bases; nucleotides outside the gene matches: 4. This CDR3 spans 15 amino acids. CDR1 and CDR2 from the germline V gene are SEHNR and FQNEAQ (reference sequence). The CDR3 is CASSLATSGWETQYF. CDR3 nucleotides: TGTGCCAGCAGCTTAGCCACTAGCGGGTGGGAGACCCAGTACTTC. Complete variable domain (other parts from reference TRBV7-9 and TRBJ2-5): DTGVSQNPRHKITKRGQNVTFRCDPISEHNRLYWYRQTLGQGPEFLTYFQNEAQLEKSRLLSDRFSAERPKGSFSTLEIQRTEQGDSAMYLCASSLATSGWETQYFGPGTRLLVL.

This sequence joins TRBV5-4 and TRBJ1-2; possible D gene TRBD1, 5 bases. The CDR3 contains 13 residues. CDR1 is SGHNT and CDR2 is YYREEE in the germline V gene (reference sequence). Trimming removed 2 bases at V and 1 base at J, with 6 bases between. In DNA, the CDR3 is TGTGCCAGCAGCTTTCAGGGTAACTATGGCTACACCTTC. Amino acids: CASSFQGNYGYTF.

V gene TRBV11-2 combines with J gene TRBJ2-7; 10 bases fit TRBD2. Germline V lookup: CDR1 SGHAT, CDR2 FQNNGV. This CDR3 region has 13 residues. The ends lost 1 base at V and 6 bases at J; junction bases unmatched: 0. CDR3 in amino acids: CASSLGLAGEQYF. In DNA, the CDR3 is TGTGCCAGCAGCTTAGGACTAGCGGGCGAGCAGTACTTC. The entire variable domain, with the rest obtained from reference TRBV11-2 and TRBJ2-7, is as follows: EAGVAQSPRYKIIEKRQSVAFWCNPISGHATLYWYQQILGQGPKLLIQFQNNGVVDDSQLPKDRFSAERLKGVDSTLKIQPAKLEDSAVYLCASSLGLAGEQYFGPGTRLTVT.

CDR3 DNA sequence: TGTGCCAGCAGCTCAAACACAGATACGCAGTATTTT. It codes for CASSSNTDTQYF. This chain connects TRBV7-3 to TRBJ2-3; D gene uncertain. This CDR3 is built from 12 residues. Per germline, CDR1 SGHTA and CDR2 FQGTGA. Between the trimmed V and J ends, which lost 4 bases and 2 bases, there was a span of 4 bases.

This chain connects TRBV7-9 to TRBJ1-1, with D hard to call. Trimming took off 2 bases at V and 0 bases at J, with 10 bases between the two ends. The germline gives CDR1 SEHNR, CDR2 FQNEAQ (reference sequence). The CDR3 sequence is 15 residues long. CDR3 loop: CASSLQQIMNTEAFF. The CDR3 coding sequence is TGTGCCAGCAGCTTACAGCAGATCATGAACACTGAAGCTTTCTTT.

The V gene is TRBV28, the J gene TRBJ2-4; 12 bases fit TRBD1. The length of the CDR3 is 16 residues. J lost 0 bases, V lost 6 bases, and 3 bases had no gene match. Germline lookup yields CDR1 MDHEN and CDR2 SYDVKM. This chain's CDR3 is CASRGQGALAKNIQYF. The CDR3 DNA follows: TGTGCCAGCAGGGGACAGGGGGCACTAGCCAAAAACATTCAGTACTTC.

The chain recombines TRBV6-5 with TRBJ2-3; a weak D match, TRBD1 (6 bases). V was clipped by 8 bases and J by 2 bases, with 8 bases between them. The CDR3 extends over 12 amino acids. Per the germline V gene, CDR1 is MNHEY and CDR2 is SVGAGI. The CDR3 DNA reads TGTGCCAGCGGACAGCCCACAGATACGCAGTATTTT. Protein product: CASGQPTDTQYF.

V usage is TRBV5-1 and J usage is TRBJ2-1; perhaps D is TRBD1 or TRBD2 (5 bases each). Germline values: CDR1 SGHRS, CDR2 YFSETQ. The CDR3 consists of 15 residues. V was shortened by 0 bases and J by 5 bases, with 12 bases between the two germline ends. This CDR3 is CASSLAGREHNEQFF. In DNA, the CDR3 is TGCGCCAGCAGCTTGGCGGGACGGGAACACAATGAGCAGTTCTTC.

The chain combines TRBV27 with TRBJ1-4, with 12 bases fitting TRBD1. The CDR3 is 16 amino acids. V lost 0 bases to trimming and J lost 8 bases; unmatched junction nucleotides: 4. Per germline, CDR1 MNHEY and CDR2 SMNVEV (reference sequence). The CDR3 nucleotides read TGTGCCAGCAGTTTATCTGGGACAGGGGGCGGAGAAAAACTGTTTTTT. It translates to CASSLSGTGGGEKLFF. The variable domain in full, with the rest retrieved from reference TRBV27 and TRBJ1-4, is EAQVTQNPRYLITVTGKKLTVTCSQNMNHEYMSWYRQDPGLGLRQIYYSMNVEVTDKGDVPEGYKVSRKEKRNFPLILESPSPNQTSLYFCASSLSGTGGGEKLFFGSGTQLSVL.

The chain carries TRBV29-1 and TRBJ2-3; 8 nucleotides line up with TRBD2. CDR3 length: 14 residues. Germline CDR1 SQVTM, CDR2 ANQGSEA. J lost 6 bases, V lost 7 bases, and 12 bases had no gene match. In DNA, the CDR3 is TGCAGCGCCACCCGAGCGGGGGAATCGGATACGCAGTATTTT. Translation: CSATRAGESDTQYF.

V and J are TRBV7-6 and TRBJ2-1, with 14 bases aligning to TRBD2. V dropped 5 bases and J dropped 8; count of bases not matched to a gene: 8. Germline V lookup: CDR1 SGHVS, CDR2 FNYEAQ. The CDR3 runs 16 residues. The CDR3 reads CASSRGLAGVSDEQFF. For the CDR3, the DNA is TGTGCCAGCAGCCGGGGACTAGCGGGAGTTAGCGATGAGCAGTTCTTC. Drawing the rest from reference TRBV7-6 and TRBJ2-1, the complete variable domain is GAGVSQSPRYKVTKRGQDVALRCDPISGHVSLYWYRQALGQGPEFLTYFNYEAQQDKSGLPNDRFSAERPEGSISTLTIQRTEQRDSAMYRCASSRGLAGVSDEQFFGPGTRLTVL.

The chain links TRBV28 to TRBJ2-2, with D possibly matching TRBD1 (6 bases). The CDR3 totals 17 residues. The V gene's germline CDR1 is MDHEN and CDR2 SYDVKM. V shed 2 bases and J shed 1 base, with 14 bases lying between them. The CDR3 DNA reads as TGTGCCAGCAGTTTACCGCTGGAGACAGGGAACACCGGGGAGCTGTTTTTT. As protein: CASSLPLETGNTGELFF. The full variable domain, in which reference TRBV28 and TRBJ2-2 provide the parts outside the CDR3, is DVKVTQSSRYLVKRTGEKVFLECVQDMDHENMFWYRQDPGLGLRLIYFSYDVKMKEKGDIPEGYSVSREKKERFSLILESASTNQTSMYLCASSLPLETGNTGELFFGEGSRLTVL.

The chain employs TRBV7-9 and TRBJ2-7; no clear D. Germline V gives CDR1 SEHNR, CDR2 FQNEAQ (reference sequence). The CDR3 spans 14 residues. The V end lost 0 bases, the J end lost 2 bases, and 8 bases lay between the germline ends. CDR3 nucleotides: TGTGCCAGCAGCTTAGCTTTGGTACCCTACGAGCAGTACTTC. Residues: CASSLALVPYEQYF.

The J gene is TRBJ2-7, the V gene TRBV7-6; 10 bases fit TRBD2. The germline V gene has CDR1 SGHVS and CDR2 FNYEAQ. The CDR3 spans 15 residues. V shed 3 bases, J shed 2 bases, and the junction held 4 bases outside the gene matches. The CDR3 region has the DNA TGTGCCAGCAGCTTGACTAGCGGGCATACCTACGAGCAGTACTTC. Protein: CASSLTSGHTYEQYF.

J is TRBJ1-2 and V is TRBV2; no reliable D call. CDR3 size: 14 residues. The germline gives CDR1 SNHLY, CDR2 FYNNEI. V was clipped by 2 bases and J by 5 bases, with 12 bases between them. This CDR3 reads CASSELPVPYGYTF. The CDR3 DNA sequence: TGTGCCAGCAGTGAACTCCCGGTTCCTTATGGCTACACCTTC.